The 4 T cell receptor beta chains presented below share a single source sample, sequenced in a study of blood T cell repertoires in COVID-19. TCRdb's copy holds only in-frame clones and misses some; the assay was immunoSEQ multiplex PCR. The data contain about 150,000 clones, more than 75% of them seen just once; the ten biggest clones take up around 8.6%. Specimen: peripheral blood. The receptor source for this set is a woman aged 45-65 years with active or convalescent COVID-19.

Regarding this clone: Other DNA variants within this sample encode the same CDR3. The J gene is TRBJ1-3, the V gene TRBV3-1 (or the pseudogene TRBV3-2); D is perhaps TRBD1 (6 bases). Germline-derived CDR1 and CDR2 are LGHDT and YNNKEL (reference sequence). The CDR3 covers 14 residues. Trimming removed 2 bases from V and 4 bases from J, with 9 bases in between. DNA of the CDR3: TGTGCCAGCAGCCAACAGGGGTCCGGAAACACCATATATTTT. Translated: CASSQQGSGNTIYF.

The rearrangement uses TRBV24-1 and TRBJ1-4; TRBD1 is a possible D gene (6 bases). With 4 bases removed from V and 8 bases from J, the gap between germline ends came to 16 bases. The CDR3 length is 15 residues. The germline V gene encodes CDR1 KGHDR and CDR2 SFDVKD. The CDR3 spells CATSDRNREGEKLFF. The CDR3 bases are TGTGCCACCAGTGACCGTAACAGGGAGGGAGAAAAACTGTTTTTT.

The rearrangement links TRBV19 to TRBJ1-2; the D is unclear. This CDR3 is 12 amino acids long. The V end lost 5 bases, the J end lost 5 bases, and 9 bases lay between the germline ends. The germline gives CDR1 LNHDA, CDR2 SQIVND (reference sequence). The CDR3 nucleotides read TGTGCCAGTAGTTTCCAGTTGTATGGCTACACCTTC. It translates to CASSFQLYGYTF.

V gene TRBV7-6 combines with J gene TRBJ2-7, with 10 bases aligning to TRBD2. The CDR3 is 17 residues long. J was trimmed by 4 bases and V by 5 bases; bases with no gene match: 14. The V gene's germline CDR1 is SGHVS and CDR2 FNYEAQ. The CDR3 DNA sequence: TGTGCCAGCAGCGCGGGACTAGCGTCAGAGCTTGGTTACGAGCAGTACTTC. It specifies CASSAGLASELGYEQYF.